This TCR beta chain derives from a study of T-cell reconstitution after alpha-beta-depleted transplantation in children (dated by TCRdb to 2016 to 2017). Looking at the study overall: The study quantitatively tracked T-cell immune reconstitution after TCRalphabeta/CD19-depleted allogeneic hematopoietic cell transplantation in children using TCR repertoire profiling.

From the cysteine through the phenylalanine, the CDR3 covers 13 amino acids. Just the 39-base CDR3 DNA is kept, in frame starting at base 1. The CDR1 and CDR2 encoded by the germline V gene (reference sequence) are SEHNR and FQNEAQ. Trimming costs V 5 bases and J 6 bases, and their ends lie 13 bases apart. Receptor amplification or capture employed PCR. This sample was sequenced with an Illumina HiSeq 2500. Molecular barcoding was employed in the preparation of TCR libraries, with unique molecular identifiers being used to normalize TCRbeta repertoire quantification. The raw public data were reprocessed by TCRdb itself: fastp quality trimming at Q25, MiXCR clonotype calling, in-frame beta chains only. One record per CDR3 amino acid sequence lists the most common genes and DNA. Present in this sample are around 200,000 distinct CDR3 sequences, about 6.3% of which were seen just once. The ten largest clones capture approximately 2.9% of the sample.

In its sample, this clonotype was seen many times. No antigen is known for it. Base qualities are not provided; no much larger clone lies one nucleotide away. The sequencing here drew on PBMCs from the stem cell graft donor, taken from the stem cell graft. This receptor was taken from a human donor who donated a stem cell graft to a child with Wiskott-Aldrich syndrome. The sequence joins TRBV7-9 to TRBJ1-1, and TRBD1 may be the D gene, going by 6 matching bases. For the CDR3, the sequence is CASSRQVDSEAFF. The DNA sequence follows: TGTGCCAGCAGCCGACAGGTGGACTCTGAAGCTTTCTTT. The CDR3, completed at both ends by the reference TRBV7-9 and TRBJ1-1 genes, gives the full variable domain DTGVSQNPRHKITKRGQNVTFRCDPISEHNRLYWYRQTLGQGPEFLTYFQNEAQLEKSRLLSDRFSAERPKGSFSTLEIQRTEQGDSAMYLCASSRQVDSEAFFGQGTRLTVV.